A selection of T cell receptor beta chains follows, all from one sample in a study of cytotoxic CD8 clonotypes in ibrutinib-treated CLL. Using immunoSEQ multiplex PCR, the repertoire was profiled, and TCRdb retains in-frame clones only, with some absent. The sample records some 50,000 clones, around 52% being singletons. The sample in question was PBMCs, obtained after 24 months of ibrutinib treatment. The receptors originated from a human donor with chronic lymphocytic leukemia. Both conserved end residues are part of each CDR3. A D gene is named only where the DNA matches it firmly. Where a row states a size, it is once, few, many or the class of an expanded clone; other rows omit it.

TGTGCCAGCTTGAGGAGGGTTAGCTATGGCTACACCTTC	CASLRRVSYGYTF	TRBV2	NA	NA	TRBJ1-2	13
TGTGCCAGCACCTGGCTTCCTGAAGCTTTCTTT	CASTWLPEAFF	TRBV6-1	NA	NA	TRBJ1-1	11
TGCGCCAGCAGTGAGTCTGGAGAGGATGAGCAGTTCTTC	CASSESGEDEQFF	TRBV10-2	NA	NA	TRBJ2-1	13
TGTGCCAGCAGCACCGGAGGCGGATACGAGCAGTACTTC	CASSTGGGYEQYF	TRBV11-3	NA	few	TRBJ2-7	13
TGTGCCAGCAGTTACAGTACCTACGAGCAGTACTTC	CASSYSTYEQYF	TRBV6-6	NA	NA	TRBJ2-7	12
TGCAGCGTTGCACAGGATACGCAGTATTTT	CSVAQDTQYF	TRBV29-1	NA	NA	TRBJ2-3	10
TGCGCCAGCAGGCCAGATAACTACGAGCAGTACTTC	CASRPDNYEQYF	TRBV5-1	NA	NA	TRBJ2-7	12
TGTGCCAGCAGCTTGGAGGGGAGGGGTGAAAAACTGTTTTTT	CASSLEGRGEKLFF	TRBV5-4	NA	once	TRBJ1-4	14
TGTGCCAGTAGTAGAGAGGCGACAGGAGTCGGAAAACTGTTTTTT	CASSREATGVGKLFF	TRBV19	NA	NA	TRBJ1-4	15
TGCGCCAGCAGCTTGTCGGGGAACTATGGCTACACCTTC	CASSLSGNYGYTF	TRBV5-1	NA	NA	TRBJ1-2	13
TGTGCCAGCAGCTTGTGGGACAGGGCACAAGAGACCCAGTACTTC	CASSLWDRAQETQYF	TRBV5-4	TRBD1	NA	TRBJ2-5	15
TGTGCCAGCAGTGAACGCCCTCTTTCCTACAATGAGCAGTTCTTC	CASSERPLSYNEQFF	TRBV2	NA	NA	TRBJ2-1	15
TGTGCCAGCAGTGATGACATCAACTACGAGCAGTACTTC	CASSDDINYEQYF	TRBV2	NA	NA	TRBJ2-7	13
TGTGCCAGTAGTATAGGACAGGCGGGCTACAATGAGCAGTTCTTC	CASSIGQAGYNEQFF	TRBV19	NA	NA	TRBJ2-1	15
TGTGCCAGCAGCTTAGGGGACAGGGACCACAATAAGCATACGCAGTATTTT	CASSLGDRDHNKHTQYF	TRBV11-1	TRBD1	few	TRBJ2-3	17
TGTGCCAGCAGCTTAGCCCAAAATGAAAAACTGTTTTTT	CASSLAQNEKLFF	TRBV7-8	NA	NA	TRBJ1-4	13
TGCGCCAGCAGCTCCCTTAGCTCCTACGAGCAGTACTTC	CASSSLSSYEQYF	TRBV5-1	NA	NA	TRBJ2-7	13
TGTGCCAGCAGCGAGACGGGACAGGGTCTCATTACGCAGTATTTT	CASSETGQGLITQYF	TRBV5-4	TRBD1	NA	TRBJ2-3	15
TGTGCCAGCAGGGACGTAAATTATAATTCACCCCTCCACTTT	CASRDVNYNSPLHF	TRBV6-6	NA	NA	TRBJ1-6	14
TGTGCCAGCAGCTTTAGGGTCTCTGGAAACACCATATATTTT	CASSFRVSGNTIYF	TRBV5-8	NA	NA	TRBJ1-3	14
TGTGCCAGCAGCGTAGAACAGGGCCGGACAGATACGCAGTATTTT	CASSVEQGRTDTQYF	TRBV9	NA	NA	TRBJ2-3	15
TGTGCCAGTAGTACCGTTGCGGGGGGCACAGATACGCAGTATTTT	CASSTVAGGTDTQYF	TRBV19	TRBD2	NA	TRBJ2-3	15
TGCGCCAGCAGCTTGGAGGTTCGGCACGACGGCTACACCTTC	CASSLEVRHDGYTF	TRBV5-1	NA	NA	TRBJ1-2	14
TGTGCCAGCAGCTCCGGGACAAGACTCTACGAGCAGTACTTC	CASSSGTRLYEQYF	TRBV7-9	NA	many	TRBJ2-7	14
TGTGCCAGCAGTATCCTAGGGGTTAAATATGAGCAGTTCTTC	CASSILGVKYEQFF	TRBV6-5	NA	few	TRBJ2-1	14
TGTGCCAGCAGTGAATATGGAGGCAATCAGCCCCAGCATTTT	CASSEYGGNQPQHF	TRBV25-1	NA	NA	TRBJ1-5	14
TGTGCCAGCTCACTCGGGGTCGACAATGAGCAGTTCTTC	CASSLGVDNEQFF	TRBV18	NA	NA	TRBJ2-1	13
TGTGCCACCAGCGCGGACAGTTACACCGGGGAGCTGTTTTTT	CATSADSYTGELFF	TRBV15	NA	few	TRBJ2-2	14
TGTGCCAGTAGTATGGGGCCATCTGGCTCTGGGGCCAACGTCCTGACTTTC	CASSMGPSGSGANVLTF	TRBV19	NA	NA	TRBJ2-6	17
TGTGCCAGCAGTTCGGGACATAACAATGAGCAGTTCTTC	CASSSGHNNEQFF	TRBV27	NA	NA	TRBJ2-1	13
TGTGCCAGCAGTTTACAGGGGGCATCCTATAATTCACCCCTCCACTTT	CASSLQGASYNSPLHF	TRBV27	TRBD1	NA	TRBJ1-6	16
TGTGCCAGCAGACCCACAGGGGGGAGTGAAAAACTGTTTTTT	CASRPTGGSEKLFF	TRBV6-5	TRBD1	NA	TRBJ1-4	14
TGTGCCAGCAGTTACGACAGGGCGGGAAACACCATATATTTT	CASSYDRAGNTIYF	TRBV6-5	TRBD1	NA	TRBJ1-3	14
TGCGCCAGCAGCTTGGGTCTGCGGGGGGCGGGAACAGATACGCAGTATTTT	CASSLGLRGAGTDTQYF	TRBV5-1	TRBD2	NA	TRBJ2-3	17
TGTGCCAGTAGCCGTAGACGGGACGTAGAAGAAAAACTGTTTTTT	CASSRRRDVEEKLFF	TRBV19	NA	NA	TRBJ1-4	15
TGTGCCAGCAGCTTTAGGACAGGGCCCTCTGGCTACACCTTC	CASSFRTGPSGYTF	TRBV2	TRBD1	NA	TRBJ1-2	14
TGCAGTGCTAGAGAGATAGGCCCACCCCCATTC	CSAREIGPPPF	TRBV20-1	NA	NA	TRBJ1-2	11
TGTGCCAGCAGTGAAGGGGTTCAGATAAGCCTCACAGATACGCAGTATTTT	CASSEGVQISLTDTQYF	TRBV6-1	NA	NA	TRBJ2-3	17
TGTGCCAGCACCCTTGGCGCGGGGATCGGGGAGCTGTTTTTT	CASTLGAGIGELFF	TRBV11-2	NA	NA	TRBJ2-2	14
TGCGCCAGCAGCTTGGGGCGAGGGGAGGGCAAGCAGTACTTC	CASSLGRGEGKQYF	TRBV5-1	TRBD2	few	TRBJ2-7	14
TGCAGCGTCGCCCAGATTGAAGCTTTCTTT	CSVAQIEAFF	TRBV29-1	NA	once	TRBJ1-1	10
TGCGCCAGCAGCTTGGAGGTGAACACTGAAGCTTTCTTT	CASSLEVNTEAFF	TRBV5-1	NA	once	TRBJ1-1	13
TGTGCCAGTAGTAAACCGACAGGCTCTGGAAACACCATATATTTT	CASSKPTGSGNTIYF	TRBV19	NA	few	TRBJ1-3	15
TGTGCCAGCAGCTCTTGGGCAGATACGCAGTATTTT	CASSSWADTQYF	TRBV7-9	NA	NA	TRBJ2-3	12
TGTGCCAGCAGCGTAGCTCCAGGGCCGAACACTGAAGCTTTCTTT	CASSVAPGPNTEAFF	TRBV9	NA	NA	TRBJ1-1	15
TGTGCCAGCAGCGTAGGGGATGGGGATACGCAGTATTTT	CASSVGDGDTQYF	TRBV9	NA	NA	TRBJ2-3	13
TGCGCCAGCAGCTTGATGGAGAGCGAGCAGTACTTC	CASSLMESEQYF	TRBV5-1	NA	few	TRBJ2-7	12
TGCGCCAGCAGCCCCTGGGACAAGTTAAAAGAGACCCAGTACTTC	CASSPWDKLKETQYF	TRBV5-1	NA	NA	TRBJ2-5	15